Listed below are T cell receptor beta chains from one sample, sequenced in a study of blood T cells in healthy people across ages. TCRdb processed the 5' RACE reads anew with MiXCR; each CDR3 protein has one entry. The data show some 1.4 million distinct CDR3 sequences, approximately 40% seen once. Sequencing was done on a sample of blood. The source of these receptors is a woman aged 18-30 years in good health. CDR3s include the opening cysteine and the closing phenylalanine or tryptophan. Each record gives: CDR3 length, D gene, V gene, J gene, clone size, CDR3 DNA, CDR3 protein. The D gene is left open where the match is weak. Expanded clones get a size class; other rows say once, few or many, or leave the size out.

>15|TRBD1|TRBV29-1|TRBJ2-1|few
TGCAGCGTTGAATCAATGGACAGGGGTTACAATGAGCAGTTCTTC
CSVESMDRGYNEQFF
>14|-|TRBV3-1|TRBJ2-5|-
TGTGCCAGCAGCCTCCGGTCGCGGGGAGAGACCCAGTACTTC
CASSLRSRGETQYF
>14|-|TRBV2|TRBJ2-3|-
TGTGCCAGCAATTGGGGGGATAGCACAGATACGCAGTATTTT
CASNWGDSTDTQYF
>16|TRBD1|TRBV6-1|TRBJ1-6|-
TGTGCCAGCAGTGCAGGACAGGGGATCTATAATTCACCCCTCCACTTT
CASSAGQGIYNSPLHF
>16|-|TRBV7-6|TRBJ2-3|-
TGTGCCAGCAGCTTAAGTACCGGAGGGCGGGAAGATACGCAGTATTTT
CASSLSTGGREDTQYF
>16|TRBD2|TRBV7-2|TRBJ2-4|-
TGTGCCAGCAGCCCCCGGGGGGTGGGGTCCAAAAACATTCAGTACTTC
CASSPRGVGSKNIQYF
>10|-|TRBV29-1|TRBJ2-7|-
TGCAGCGTTGGGGAGAGCGAGCAGTACTTC
CSVGESEQYF
>15|TRBD1|TRBV6-2/TRBV6-3|TRBJ1-2|-
TGTGCCAGCAAGACTCAGACAGGGACCTTCTATGGCTACACCTTC
CASKTQTGTFYGYTF
>12|-|TRBV7-8|TRBJ2-7|-
TGTGCCAGCATCTCGGAGTACAATGAGCAGTACTTC
CASISEYNEQYF
>13|-|TRBV10-2|TRBJ2-2|-
TGCGCCAGCAGTGTGGGGGCCCCCGGGGAGCTGTTTTTT
CASSVGAPGELFF
>12|-|TRBV7-2|TRBJ2-1|few
TGTGCCAGCAGGAAGTTTGGGGGTGAGCAGTTCTTC
CASRKFGGEQFF
>15|TRBD1|TRBV6-5|TRBJ1-3|-
TGTGCCACATTAGCCCCAGGGGGATATGGAAACACCATATATTTT
CATLAPGGYGNTIYF
>11|-|TRBV19|TRBJ2-1|-
TGTGCCAGTCAGGACGTCAATGAGCAGTTCTTC
CASQDVNEQFF
>14|TRBD2|TRBV20-1|TRBJ2-1|few
TGCAGTGCTAGATCGGGACTAGGATTAGATGAGCAGTTCTTC
CSARSGLGLDEQFF
>13|-|TRBV29-1|TRBJ2-3|many
TGCAGCGTTGAAGATCCTGGAAGCGATACGCAGTATTTT
CSVEDPGSDTQYF
>12|-|TRBV10-3|TRBJ2-7|few
TGTGCCATCATGGGGCTCGACTACGAGCAGTACTTC
CAIMGLDYEQYF
>16|-|TRBV5-1|TRBJ2-1|-
TGCGCCAGCAGCTTGGCTGGGCTCGGTGGGGTCAATGAGCAGTTCTTC
CASSLAGLGGVNEQFF
>16|TRBD2|TRBV5-1|TRBJ2-3|-
TGCGCCAGCACCATAGCGGGGGGGCTTATCGCAGATACGCAGTATTTT
CASTIAGGLIADTQYF
>14|-|TRBV20-1|TRBJ2-7|-
TGCAGTGCTACCCTCGGGACTTACTCCTACGAGCAGTACTTC
CSATLGTYSYEQYF
>14|TRBD1|TRBV5-1|TRBJ1-1|-
TGCGCCAGCAGCCAGGGGACAGGGGGCGCGCAGGCTTTCTTT
CASSQGTGGAQAFF
>13|TRBD2|TRBV30|TRBJ2-3|-
TGTGCCTGGAGTACGCGGGAGGCAGATACGCAGTATTTT
CAWSTREADTQYF
>16|TRBD2|TRBV7-8|TRBJ2-7|-
TGTGCCAGCAGCTTATTAGCGGGGGGGCCTGGGTACGAGCAGTACTTC
CASSLLAGGPGYEQYF
>15|TRBD1|TRBV12-3/TRBV12-4|TRBJ2-5|few
TGTGCCAGCAGCCCGGCGGGGACAGGACAAGAGACCCAGTACTTC
CASSPAGTGQETQYF
>16|TRBD1|TRBV5-1|TRBJ2-1|-
TGCGCCAGCAGCTTGGTTGTAACTGGGACAGGCAATGAGCAGTTCTTC
CASSLVVTGTGNEQFF
>13|TRBD1|TRBV5-6|TRBJ2-6|-
TGTGCCAGCAGCCGCGGACAGGGCAACGCCCTGACTTTC
CASSRGQGNALTF
>14|-|TRBV12-3/TRBV12-4|TRBJ2-3|-
TGTGCCAGCACCCCAAGGGGGACCTACCATACGCAGTATTTT
CASTPRGTYHTQYF
>14|-|TRBV18|TRBJ1-4|few
TGTGCCAGCTCACCACAGCTAAGGGCTGAAAAACTGTTTTTT
CASSPQLRAEKLFF
>14|TRBD1|TRBV12-3/TRBV12-4|TRBJ1-1|-
TGTGCCAGCAGACAGACAGGGGGATCACCGCGGGCTTTCTTT
CASRQTGGSPRAFF
>15|-|TRBV14|TRBJ2-7|-
TGTGCCAGCAGCCTAAGCTTTGTAGGGAAAGTTGAGCAGTACTTC
CASSLSFVGKVEQYF
>13|-|TRBV29-1|TRBJ2-7|-
TGCAGCGTTGAAGTAGGCCAGGGGAGCGAGCAGTACTTC
CSVEVGQGSEQYF
>16|-|TRBV12-3/TRBV12-4|TRBJ2-1|few
TGTGCCAGCAGCCCAAGACAGGTCCGCTTCGGGAGTGAGCAGTTCTTC
CASSPRQVRFGSEQFF
>16|-|TRBV21-1|TRBJ2-1|-
TGTGCCAGCGTAGGCAGGCCCTACCCCTCAAACAATGAGCAGTTCTTC
CASVGRPYPSNNEQFF
>16|-|TRBV4-1|TRBJ2-3|few
TGCGCCAGCAGCCCGAATAGCGAACCCCTGTTGGATACGCAGTATTTT
CASSPNSEPLLDTQYF
>13|TRBD1|TRBV20-1|TRBJ1-4|-
TGCAGTGCCAGTCAGGGGGCCGGTGAAAAACTGTTTTTT
CSASQGAGEKLFF
>16|-|TRBV12-3/TRBV12-4|TRBJ1-5|-
TGTGCCAGCAGTTTAGAGGGAGGCCGGAGCAATCAGCCCCAGCATTTT
CASSLEGGRSNQPQHF
>15|-|TRBV7-2|TRBJ1-5|-
TGTGCCAGCAGCTTAGTCCAGGGGCAGGGTCAGCCCCAGCATTTT
CASSLVQGQGQPQHF
>15|-|TRBV5-1|TRBJ2-6|many
TGCGCCAGCAGCTTAAAAGGGTCTGGGGCCAACGTCCTGACTTTC
CASSLKGSGANVLTF
>14|-|TRBV10-3|TRBJ2-2|-
TGTGCCATCGTGGGGAATATGGACACCGGGGAGCTGTTTTTT
CAIVGNMDTGELFF
>16|-|TRBV12-3/TRBV12-4|TRBJ2-3|-
TGTGCCAGCAGTTTAGCATTACAGGGACATATGAATACGCAGTATTTT
CASSLALQGHMNTQYF
>14|TRBD2|TRBV29-1|TRBJ2-3|-
TGCAGCGTTCGTTTAGCGGGGTTGACAGATACGCAGTATTTT
CSVRLAGLTDTQYF
>16|TRBD2|TRBV5-1|TRBJ2-2|-
TGCGCCAGCAGCGATCCGGGACTACACGTTACCGGGGAGCTGTTTTTT
CASSDPGLHVTGELFF
>16|-|TRBV7-8|TRBJ2-1|few
TGTGCCAGCAGCTTAGGCGTCAGGTCGCCCACCTATGAGCAGTTCTTC
CASSLGVRSPTYEQFF
>16|-|TRBV7-2|TRBJ2-4|-
TGTGCCAGCAGCCAGGAGATGGAAAACCTCAAAAACATTCAGTACTTC
CASSQEMENLKNIQYF
>14|-|TRBV25-1|TRBJ1-1|-
TGTGCCAGCAGTGAACCTACAGAGAACACTGAAGCTTTCTTT
CASSEPTENTEAFF
>15|TRBD1|TRBV5-1|TRBJ1-1|-
TGCGCCAGCAGCATCACTCCGACAGGGCGGCTGGGGGCTTTCTTT
CASSITPTGRLGAFF
>11|-|TRBV5-1|TRBJ2-7|few
TGCGCCAGCGCTGGAGGGCGCGAGCAGTACTTC
CASAGGREQYF
>15|-|TRBV20-1|TRBJ1-2|-
TGCAGTGCTAGAACCCGGGAACGAGCCCCCTATGGCTACACCTTC
CSARTRERAPYGYTF
>17|TRBD2|TRBV27|TRBJ2-3|few
TGTGCCAGCAGTTTATCTCGGCTAGCGGCTAGCACAGATACGCAGTATTTT
CASSLSRLAASTDTQYF
>17|TRBD2|TRBV6-6|TRBJ2-3|few
TGTGCCAGCACCACCGGGTCGGGTAGCGGGGCTTGGGATACGCAGTATTTT
CASTTGSGSGAWDTQYF
>17|TRBD2|TRBV2|TRBJ2-3|-
TGTGCCAGCAGGTTTATCGGGCTAGCGGAGCCCACAGATACGCAGTATTTT
CASRFIGLAEPTDTQYF
>15|-|TRBV29-1|TRBJ1-4|few
TGCAGCGTTGCCGGTTCGCAAGCAACTAATGAAAAACTGTTTTTT
CSVAGSQATNEKLFF
>12|-|TRBV20-1|TRBJ1-2|few
TGCAGTGCCGGGGAGGAGTCCTATGGCTACACCTTC
CSAGEESYGYTF
>13|-|TRBV27|TRBJ2-1|-
TGTGCCAGCGGACCGGTAGAACGTGGTGAGCAGTTCTTC
CASGPVERGEQFF
>16|-|TRBV27|TRBJ2-1|-
TGTGCCAGCAGTTATGGGGCGGGGAGCTCCTACAATGAGCAGTTCTTC
CASSYGAGSSYNEQFF
>12|TRBD2|TRBV7-9|TRBJ2-3|-
TGTGCCAGCTGGGAGGGGCCAGATACGCAGTATTTT
CASWEGPDTQYF
>18|TRBD2|TRBV7-2|TRBJ2-2|-
TGTGCCAGCAGCCCCGGGCTAGCGGGAGTAATTGGGACCGGGGAGCTGTTTTTT
CASSPGLAGVIGTGELFF
>15|TRBD1|TRBV9|TRBJ2-7|-
TGTGCCAGCAACGTCCAGGGGGCCAGGGGTGACGAGCAGTACTTC
CASNVQGARGDEQYF
>11|-|TRBV12-3/TRBV12-4|TRBJ2-1|-
TGTGCCAGCGGGGCCGTGGGTGAGCAGTTCTTC
CASGAVGEQFF
>14|-|TRBV5-1|TRBJ1-3|-
TGCGCCAGCAGATCCGGAGGGACTGGAAACACCATATATTTT
CASRSGGTGNTIYF